This TCR beta chain was recorded in a study of T cells after posttransplantation cyclophosphamide. Study-level findings and limits: After PTCy, TRB diversity resembled that of CNI/methotrexate controls. Skin or GI-infiltrating T cells shared few TRB sequences with blood.

About this clone: Its antigen is unknown.

J was trimmed by 5 bases and V by 6 bases; bases with no gene match: 7. The CDR3 totals 15 residues. Germline CDR1 and CDR2: SNHLY and FYNNEI. Controls had myeloablative marrow grafts with methotrexate and calcineurin inhibitor, sampled at 1 year. Clones were sequenced by immunoSEQ multiplex PCR, and TCRdb holds only the in-frame ones, with some missing. The data hold 7,500 to 10,000 clones, with roughly 90% observed a single time. The rearrangement uses TRBV2 and TRBJ2-7; 13 nucleotides agree with TRBD2. This specimen consisted of PBMCs, obtained about 67 weeks after allogeneic stem cell transplant with calcineurin inhibitor and methotrexate. The source is a male patient aged 50 to 59 who received an allogeneic stem cell transplant from an unrelated donor, was CMV-positive, and had chronic GVHD only. A subset of T cells may come from the graft donor. This CDR3 is CASSFTSGRADEQYF. The CDR3 region has the DNA TGTGCCAGCAGCTTTACTAGCGGGAGGGCCGACGAGCAGTACTTC.